The 22 T cell receptor beta chains in this list originate from one sample, sequenced in a study of cytomegalovirus exposure and HLA in healthy donors. The PCR had 60 Vbeta and 13 Jbeta primers. Produced via immunoSEQ multiplex PCR; TCRdb's table is partial and in-frame only. The sample yields about 170,000 clones, around 76% seen once. The sequenced material came from PBMCs. These receptors were taken from a woman aged 25 to 39 in good health and CMV-seropositive.

This chain uses TRBV2 with TRBJ2-1; 8 bases line up with TRBD2. The J segment lost 3 bases and the V segment lost 4 bases, leaving 5 bases of the junction unmatched. The CDR3 is 15 amino acids. CDR1 SNHLY and CDR2 FYNNEI come from the germline V gene. CDR3 in DNA: TGTGCCAGCAGTGGGGTACGGGAGGGCTACAATGAGCAGTTCTTC. It codes for CASSGVREGYNEQFF.

The genes are TRBV6-1 and TRBJ2-5; D is perhaps TRBD1 (5 bases). The germline V and J ends were trimmed by 2 bases and 5 bases, with 12 bases remaining between them. CDR3 length: 14 residues. The germline CDR1 and CDR2 sequences are MNHNS and SASEGT. The DNA for the CDR3 is TGTGCCAGCAGTGAACAAAGAAGGGGTGAGACCCAGTACTTC. Translating gives CASSEQRRGETQYF.

V and J are TRBV7-2 and TRBJ2-7; TRBD1 aligns across 7 bases. Germline V gives CDR1 SGHTA, CDR2 FQGNSA. This CDR3 has 15 residues. Losses at the gene ends were 5 bases for V and 0 bases for J; bases not matched to a gene: 7. The CDR3 sequence is CASSPDRDSSYEQYF. CDR3 in DNA: TGTGCCAGCAGCCCAGACCGGGACAGCTCCTACGAGCAGTACTTC.

This clone occurred once. CDR3 bases: TGCGCCAGCAGCCAAAACAGGAACATTCAGTACTTC. Its translation: CASSQNRNIQYF. The chain combines TRBV4-1 with TRBJ2-4; tentatively, D is TRBD1 (5 bases). This CDR3 spans 12 amino acids. The V and J ends lost 2 bases and 7 bases respectively, with 6 bases between them. In germline, CDR1 is MGHRA, CDR2 YSYEKL.

Only a few counts were recorded for this clone. The gene calls are TRBV6-5 and TRBJ1-1, with 8 positions matching TRBD1. Germline V CDR1 and CDR2: MNHEY, SVGAGI. J was trimmed by 5 bases and V by 4 bases; bases with no gene match: 6. This CDR3 is built from 14 residues. CDR3: CASSSYRGETEAFF. For the CDR3, the DNA is TGTGCCAGCAGTTCATACAGGGGGGAAACTGAAGCTTTCTTT.

The sample holds one count of this clone. The chain combines TRBV30 with TRBJ1-1; D not resolved. The CDR3 totals 15 residues. The germline V and J ends were trimmed by 2 bases and 4 bases, with 17 bases remaining between them. CDR1 and CDR2 (germline): GTSNPN, SVGIG (reference sequence). CDR3: CAWSLTTLSGTEAFF. DNA for the CDR3: TGTGCCTGGAGTCTGACCACCCTGTCGGGCACTGAAGCTTTCTTT.

V is TRBV5-1 and J is TRBJ2-2; 7 bases fit TRBD1. There are 16 residues in the CDR3. Germline-derived CDR1 and CDR2 are SGHRS and YFSETQ. Trimming took 4 bases from V and 4 from J; bases not matched to a gene: 10. In DNA, the CDR3 is TGCGCCAGCAGCCCAGGACAGGCCCAATCCACCGGGGAGCTGTTTTTT. As protein: CASSPGQAQSTGELFF.

This chain connects TRBV19 to TRBJ1-2; 7 positions agree with TRBD1. V lost 7 bases to trimming and J lost 5 bases; unmatched junction nucleotides: 10. Germline CDR1 is LNHDA and CDR2 is SQIVND (reference sequence). This CDR3 region has 14 residues. CDR3 DNA sequence: TGTGCCAGTATCTCCAGAGGGGGCGATTATGGCTACACCTTC. It is translated as CASISRGGDYGYTF.

This sequence joins TRBV7-9 and TRBJ2-7; D remains unclear. Germline assignment: CDR1 SEHNR and CDR2 FQNEAQ (reference sequence). Trimming cost V 1 base and J 6 bases, with 13 bases left between them. The CDR3 has 14 residues. CDR3 loop: CASSLEPLKSEQYF. In nucleotides, the CDR3 is TGTGCCAGCAGCTTAGAGCCATTGAAATCCGAGCAGTACTTC. The full variable domain, its missing parts supplied by reference TRBV7-9 and TRBJ2-7, is DTGVSQNPRHKITKRGQNVTFRCDPISEHNRLYWYRQTLGQGPEFLTYFQNEAQLEKSRLLSDRFSAERPKGSFSTLEIQRTEQGDSAMYLCASSLEPLKSEQYFGPGTRLTVT.

The chain couples TRBV15 to TRBJ2-1; 9 bases align to TRBD2. The germline V gene has CDR1 LNHNV and CDR2 YYDKDF (reference sequence). V dropped 1 base and J dropped 6; count of bases not matched to a gene: 4. This CDR3 is built from 15 residues. The CDR3 region has the DNA TGTGCCACCAGCAGAGTGGTACTAGCGGGCAATGAGCAGTTCTTC. Amino acids: CATSRVVLAGNEQFF.

V gene TRBV29-1 combines with J gene TRBJ2-1; 10 bases agree with TRBD1. Germline-derived CDR1 and CDR2 are SQVTM and ANQGSEA. This CDR3 has 15 residues. Trimming cost V 7 bases and J 2 bases; bases outside gene matches: 8. The CDR3 loop is CSATRGTGAYNEQFF. CDR3 coding DNA: TGCAGCGCCACTAGGGGGACAGGGGCCTACAATGAGCAGTTCTTC.

V is TRBV5-1 and J is TRBJ1-1; 7 bases map to TRBD1. The V gene's germline CDR1 is SGHRS and CDR2 YFSETQ. With V trimmed by 4 bases and J by 1 base, 4 bases remained unmatched. The CDR3 totals 14 residues. CDR3: CASSRGTANTEAFF. The CDR3 bases are TGCGCCAGCAGCAGGGGGACAGCGAACACTGAAGCTTTCTTT.

The genes are TRBV28 and TRBJ2-7; 8 nucleotides match TRBD1. CDR1 MDHEN and CDR2 SYDVKM come from the germline V gene. The CDR3 is made up of 13 amino acids. V shed 8 bases, J shed 4 bases, and the junction held 7 bases outside the gene matches. The CDR3 bases are TGTGCCAGCGAGGGGGACAGGAGTTACGAGCAGTACTTC. It encodes CASEGDRSYEQYF.

J is TRBJ2-1 and V is TRBV25-1; 7 bases are shared with TRBD2. The V and J ends lost 5 bases and 3 bases, in that order; junction bases with no gene match: 7. CDR1 and CDR2 from the germline V gene are MGHDK and SYGVNS. The CDR3 has 15 amino acids. The DNA of the CDR3 is TGTGCCAGCAGTATAGCGGGCCGGGGCTACAATGAGCAGTTCTTC. Protein product: CASSIAGRGYNEQFF.

This sequence joins TRBV18 and TRBJ1-1; 8 bases match TRBD1. Germline CDR1 and CDR2: KGHSH and LQKENI. With 3 bases clipped from V and 0 bases from J, the junction kept 6 bases outside the gene matches. The CDR3 has 16 amino acids. The CDR3 spells CASSPLTTGVNTEAFF. Here the CDR3 DNA reads TGTGCCAGCTCACCCCTAACGACAGGGGTGAACACTGAAGCTTTCTTT.

This clone was seen more than once but under ten times. The rearrangement joins TRBV7-8 to TRBJ1-2; TRBD1 matches at 7 bases. Germline V gene sequence: CDR1 SGHVS, CDR2 FQNEAQ. The length of the CDR3 is 14 residues. V lost 1 base to trimming and J lost 8 bases; unmatched junction nucleotides: 7. The CDR3 bases are TGTGCCAGCAGCTTAGGACAGGGCCTGGTCGGCTACACCTTC. Translation: CASSLGQGLVGYTF. Full variable domain (missing parts from reference TRBV7-8 and TRBJ1-2): GAGVSQSPRYKVAKRGQDVALRCDPISGHVSLFWYQQALGQGPEFLTYFQNEAQLDKSGLPSDRFFAERPEGSVSTLKIQRTQQEDSAVYLCASSLGQGLVGYTFGSGTRLTVV.

The chain uses TRBV9 and TRBJ2-3; possible D gene TRBD2, 6 bases. CDR3 length: 14 amino acids. Trimming removed 0 bases from V and 5 bases from J, with 10 bases in between. The germline gives CDR1 SGDLS, CDR2 YYNGEE. Written as DNA, the CDR3 is TGTGCCAGCAGCGTAGGCGGGACTGAAGATACGCAGTATTTT. This translates into CASSVGGTEDTQYF.

This chain joins TRBV30 and TRBJ1-2; D not certain. V dropped 2 bases and J dropped 5 bases, with 12 bases sitting between them. The germline V gene has CDR1 GTSNPN and CDR2 SVGIG (reference sequence). The CDR3 sequence is 13 residues long. The CDR3 DNA reads as TGTGCCTGGAGTAGAGGGATGCGGTATGGCTACACCTTC. Encoded protein: CAWSRGMRYGYTF.

The chain carries TRBV10-2 and TRBJ1-6; the D gene is possibly TRBD1 (6 bases). Trimming stripped 6 bases from V and 7 bases from J, with 13 bases between. Germline CDR1 reads WSHSY; CDR2 reads SAAADI. The CDR3 is made up of 14 amino acids. CDR3 DNA: TGCGCCAGCAGCGCACAGGGTACGAATTCACCCCTCCACTTT. This codes for CASSAQGTNSPLHF.

The chain uses TRBV28 and TRBJ2-7, with a possible D match to TRBD1 (6 bases). In germline, CDR1 is MDHEN, CDR2 SYDVKM. The CDR3 is 14 residues long. Between the trimmed V and J ends, which lost 2 bases and 5 bases, there was a span of 13 bases. The DNA of the CDR3 is TGTGCCAGCAGTTTAGGACAGTTACGGGACGAGCAGTACTTC. Encoded protein: CASSLGQLRDEQYF.

This rearrangement joins TRBV23-1 to TRBJ2-7; D possibly corresponds to TRBD1 (6 bases). TRBV23-1 is designated an ORF whose function remains uncertain. This CDR3 region has 16 residues. Trimming took off 3 bases at V and 0 bases at J, with 15 bases between the two ends. CDR3: CASSQGSGTLSYEQYF. As DNA, the CDR3 is TGCGCCAGCAGTCAGGGCAGTGGGACACTCTCCTACGAGCAGTACTTC.

There are a few counts of this clone. The chain recombines TRBV6-6 with TRBJ1-1, with D uncertain. V was shortened by 0 bases and J by 0 bases, with 11 bases between the two germline ends. CDR1 and CDR2 from the germline V gene are MNHNY and SVGAGI (reference sequence). The CDR3 sequence is 16 residues long. The CDR3 DNA sequence: TGTGCCAGCAGTTACTCGATAAACAGAATGAACACTGAAGCTTTCTTT. This translates into CASSYSINRMNTEAFF.